The 29 T cell receptor beta chains below come from one sample, sequenced in a study of T-cell reconstitution after alpha-beta-depleted transplantation in children. Unique molecular identifiers were incorporated into the prepared TCRbeta library. Using its own MiXCR run on the PCR reads, TCRdb lists one record per CDR3 protein. The sample has 70,000 to 95,000 distinct CDR3 sequences, 9% to 15% seen once. This material consisted of PBMCs from the stem cell graft donor, taken from the stem cell graft. The receptors derive from a human donor who donated a stem cell graft to a child with inherited bone marrow failure.

This clonotype was recorded many times. The V and J genes are TRBV3-1 and TRBJ1-6; D gene unclear. CDR1 is LGHDT and CDR2 is YNNKEL in the germline V gene (reference sequence). This CDR3 has 17 amino acids. Trimming took off 0 bases at V and 3 bases at J, with 12 bases between the two ends. The CDR3 sequence: CASSQDRWPHYNSPLHF. The DNA of the CDR3 is TGTGCCAGCAGCCAAGATCGTTGGCCGCACTATAATTCACCCCTCCACTTT.

The chain recombines TRBV18 with TRBJ2-2; 12 bases match TRBD2. The CDR3 spans 17 residues. Germline V gene sequence: CDR1 KGHSH, CDR2 LQKENI. With V trimmed by 5 bases and J by 5 bases, 9 bases remained unmatched. CDR3 loop: CASSARLAGVQTGELFF. DNA of the CDR3: TGTGCCAGCTCAGCACGACTAGCGGGAGTTCAAACCGGGGAGCTGTTTTTT.

There are many counts of this clonotype. The CDR3 here is CASSFGQGSSPLHF. CDR3 nucleotide sequence: TGTGCCAGCAGTTTCGGACAGGGGAGTTCACCCCTCCACTTT. This rearrangement joins TRBV28 to TRBJ1-6; 9 bases are shared with TRBD1. CDR1 and CDR2 from the germline V gene are MDHEN and SYDVKM. The V gene end was trimmed by 3 bases and the J gene end by 9 bases; junction bases not matched to a gene: 3. There are 14 residues in the CDR3.

This clonotype was found many times. The rearrangement links TRBV12-3 or TRBV12-4 to TRBJ2-2, with 9 bases aligning to TRBD2. This CDR3 has 18 residues. V shed 5 bases, J shed 2 bases, and the junction held 12 bases outside the gene matches. The CDR3 DNA is TGTGCCAGCAGTCTCCAACCCGAGCGGGAGGAAAACACCGGGGAGCTGTTTTTT. Amino acids: CASSLQPEREENTGELFF.

This chain links TRBV5-1 with TRBJ2-1; tentatively, D is TRBD2 (5 bases). Germline V lookup: CDR1 SGHRS, CDR2 YFSETQ. V shed 3 bases and J shed 6 bases, with 10 bases lying between them. The CDR3 spans 13 residues. The CDR3 here is CASSWSAGNEQFF. In nucleotides, the CDR3 is TGCGCCAGCAGCTGGTCCGCGGGCAATGAGCAGTTCTTC.

The table lists this clonotype with many counts. The chain employs TRBV7-2 and TRBJ2-3, with 10 bases that match TRBD2. The germline V gene has CDR1 SGHTA and CDR2 FQGNSA. CDR3 size: 14 residues. Trimming took 5 bases from V and 6 from J; bases not matched to a gene: 5. The CDR3 DNA follows: TGTGCCAGCAGCCTAACTAGCGGGGCCGATACGCAGTATTTT. This codes for CASSLTSGADTQYF.

This chain links TRBV15 with TRBJ2-5; D ambiguous. From germline, CDR1 is LNHNV and CDR2 YYDKDF (reference sequence). This CDR3 is built from 12 residues. Trimming stripped 0 bases from V and 5 bases from J, with 4 bases between. The CDR3 region has the DNA TGTGCCACCAGCAGAGATGGGGAGACCCAGTACTTC. Translated, it gives CATSRDGETQYF.

This clonotype was counted many times. The V call is TRBV5-1, the J call TRBJ1-3; D call uncertain. The CDR3 sequence is 14 residues long. Germline loops: CDR1 SGHRS, CDR2 YFSETQ. Trimming stripped 0 bases from V and 6 bases from J, with 10 bases between. The CDR3 DNA reads as TGCGCCAGCAGCTTGGTGGGGTACGAAAACACCATATATTTT. Amino acids: CASSLVGYENTIYF.

This clonotype occurred many times. V is TRBV28 and J is TRBJ2-5; TRBD2 is a possible D gene (6 bases). The CDR3 has 14 residues. Germline CDR1 MDHEN, CDR2 SYDVKM. V was shortened by 2 bases and J by 5 bases, with 12 bases between the two germline ends. CDR3 nucleotide sequence: TGTGCCAGCAGTTTAGCGGGGACCGGGGAGACCCAGTACTTC. It encodes CASSLAGTGETQYF. Full variable domain (outside the CDR3, taken from reference TRBV28 and TRBJ2-5): DVKVTQSSRYLVKRTGEKVFLECVQDMDHENMFWYRQDPGLGLRLIYFSYDVKMKEKGDIPEGYSVSREKKERFSLILESASTNQTSMYLCASSLAGTGETQYFGPGTRLLVL.

In this sample, this clonotype turned up many times. This sequence joins TRBV10-3 and TRBJ2-7, with 10 bases aligning to TRBD1. The CDR3 has 15 residues. The V and J ends lost 2 bases and 5 bases, in that order; junction bases with no gene match: 6. Germline CDR1 is ENHRY and CDR2 is SYGVKD. The CDR3 nucleotides read TGTGCCATCAGTGAGAGGGACAGGGGCAGGAACGAGCAGTACTTC. Amino acids: CAISERDRGRNEQYF.

This clonotype was observed many times. CDR3 sequence: CASSERGSGANVLTF. For the CDR3, the DNA is TGTGCCAGCAGTGAGAGGGGCTCTGGGGCCAACGTCCTGACTTTC. The chain uses TRBV12-3 or TRBV12-4 and TRBJ2-6; D is possibly TRBD1 or TRBD2 (5 bases each). The length of the CDR3 is 15 residues. V was shortened by 5 bases and J by 0 bases, with 8 bases between the two germline ends.

This clonotype was seen repeatedly, ten times or more. One junction end disagrees with the germline gene, perhaps due to a read error. The gene calls are TRBV7-7 and TRBJ1-3; maybe TRBD1 (6 bases). Per germline, CDR1 SSHAT and CDR2 FNYEAQ (reference sequence). The CDR3 extends over 16 amino acids. CDR3 bases: TGTGCTAGCAGCCCGCTGACAGGAAGCTCTGGAAACACCATATATTTT. It translates to CASSPLTGSSGNTIYF. The full variable domain, in which reference TRBV7-7 and TRBJ1-3 provide the parts outside the CDR3, is GAGVSQSPRYKVTKRGQDVTLRCDPISSHATLYWYQQALGQGPEFLTYFNYEAQPDKSGLPSDRFSAERPEGSISTLTIQRTEQRDSAMYRCASSPLTGSSGNTIYFGEGSWLTVV.

This clonotype was picked up many times. This sequence joins TRBV7-9 and TRBJ2-5; the D gene is possibly TRBD1 (5 bases). Trimming removed 6 bases from V and 1 base from J, with 18 bases in between. In germline, CDR1 is SEHNR, CDR2 FQNEAQ (reference sequence). This CDR3 region has 16 residues. The CDR3 DNA is TGTGCCAGCAGGGGGCAACAATCTTGGGCCCAAGAGACCCAGTACTTC. Translation: CASRGQQSWAQETQYF.

This clonotype has at least ten counts. In nucleotides, the CDR3 is TGCAGCGTTGATAGGTTGATCACAGATACGCAGTATTTT. This encodes CSVDRLITDTQYF. The chain recombines TRBV29-1 with TRBJ2-3; D is unclear. Per germline, CDR1 SQVTM and CDR2 ANQGSEA. V was pared by 3 bases and J by 2 bases, with 9 bases between. This CDR3 region has 13 residues.

In this sample, this clonotype turned up many times. This chain joins TRBV5-1 and TRBJ2-7; D may be TRBD1 or TRBD2 (5 bases each). Germline CDR1 reads SGHRS; CDR2 reads YFSETQ. The germline V and J ends were trimmed by 0 bases and 2 bases, with 9 bases remaining between them. The CDR3 has 14 amino acids. The CDR3 loop reads CASSLGGAAYEQYF. CDR3 DNA: TGCGCCAGCAGCTTGGGAGGGGCAGCCTACGAGCAGTACTTC.

This clonotype was seen many times. The CDR3 is CSARDPRGRGNEQFF. In nucleotides, the CDR3 is TGCAGTGCTAGAGATCCCCGCGGGAGGGGTAATGAGCAGTTCTTC. This chain connects TRBV20-1 to TRBJ2-1, with 9 bases matching TRBD2. V lost 0 bases to trimming and J lost 7 bases; unmatched junction nucleotides: 7. The CDR3 is 15 amino acids. Germline V gives CDR1 DFQATT, CDR2 SNEGSKA (reference sequence).

To note about this clonotype: This may be a read error, as it is one base from a much larger clone. CDR3 DNA sequence: TGTGCCAGCAGCCCGGGGGCGATCTATGGCTACACCTTC. Amino acids: CASSPGAIYGYTF. J is TRBJ1-2 and V is TRBV7-9, with a tentative D call TRBD1 (6 bases). V was pared by 5 bases and J by 4 bases, with 11 bases between. The CDR3 has 13 amino acids. Germline-derived CDR1 and CDR2 are SEHNR and FQNEAQ (reference sequence). The complete variable domain, with remaining parts taken from reference TRBV7-9 and TRBJ1-2, reads DTGVSQNPRHKITKRGQNVTFRCDPISEHNRLYWYRQTLGQGPEFLTYFQNEAQLEKSRLLSDRFSAERPKGSFSTLEIQRTEQGDSAMYLCASSPGAIYGYTFGSGTRLTVV.

This clonotype has ten or more counts. J is TRBJ1-1 and V is TRBV20-1, with D perhaps matching TRBD1 (6 bases). CDR1 is DFQATT, CDR2 SNEGSKA, per germline (reference sequence). The CDR3 contains 14 residues. The V and J ends lost 1 base and 2 bases respectively, with 11 bases between them. CDR3 bases: TGCAGTGCTAGAGGTGGACAGACAAACACTGAAGCTTTCTTT. This encodes CSARGGQTNTEAFF.

This clonotype was picked up many times. This rearrangement joins TRBV7-9 to TRBJ2-7; 9 positions match TRBD2. The CDR3 spans 15 residues. In germline, CDR1 is SEHNR, CDR2 FQNEAQ (reference sequence). V shed 2 bases and J 0 bases; nucleotides not matched to a gene: 2. CDR3 sequence reads: CASSLLAGPSYEQYF. The CDR3 DNA follows: TGTGCCAGCAGCTTACTAGCGGGACCCTCCTACGAGCAGTACTTC.

This clonotype was observed many times. The V gene is TRBV9, the J gene TRBJ1-1; 10 bases line up with TRBD1. V trimming: 4 bases; J trimming: 1 base; junction bases outside the gene matches: 4. Germline CDR1 is SGDLS and CDR2 is YYNGEE. The CDR3 extends over 15 amino acids. The CDR3 reads CASSTTGGPNTEAFF. The DNA of the CDR3 is TGTGCCAGCAGCACGACAGGGGGCCCGAACACTGAAGCTTTCTTT.

V and J are TRBV27 and TRBJ2-1, with 8 nucleotides matching TRBD2. The CDR3 sequence is 13 residues long. V trimming: 6 bases; J trimming: 10 bases; junction bases outside the gene matches: 8. Germline assignment: CDR1 MNHEY and CDR2 SMNVEV (reference sequence). The CDR3 sequence is CASSLAGTREQFF. The CDR3 bases are TGTGCCAGCAGCTTAGCTGGGACTAGGGAGCAGTTCTTC.

This clonotype was picked up many times. The chain is built from TRBV7-2 and TRBJ1-2, with D perhaps matching TRBD1 (6 bases). Germline-derived CDR1 and CDR2 are SGHTA and FQGNSA. The CDR3 has 18 amino acids. Trimming shortened V by 5 bases and J by 8 bases, and 30 bases separated the two germline ends. The CDR3 region is CASSTGVDSAVGWGGYTF. CDR3 nucleotide sequence: TGTGCCAGCAGCACGGGGGTGGACAGTGCGGTGGGATGGGGGGGCTACACCTTC.

This clonotype has at least ten counts. V and J are TRBV6-1 and TRBJ2-1; D not certain. Trimming stripped 1 base from V and 5 bases from J, with 6 bases between. Germline CDR1 is MNHNS and CDR2 is SASEGT. The CDR3 loop spans 13 amino acids. In DNA form, the CDR3 reads TGTGCCAGCAGTGAAGGAACCCACAATGAGCAGTTCTTC. Translation: CASSEGTHNEQFF.

This clonotype was counted ten times or more. The chain links TRBV28 to TRBJ2-1; 7 bases agree with TRBD2. Germline assignment: CDR1 MDHEN and CDR2 SYDVKM. The CDR3 covers 14 residues. The junction had 5 bases not matched to a gene; V was cut back by 4 bases and J by 5 bases. CDR3 coding DNA: TGTGCCAGCAGTTCAGGGACTACGGACAATGAGCAGTTCTTC. This codes for CASSSGTTDNEQFF. The full variable domain, in which reference TRBV28 and TRBJ2-1 provide the parts outside the CDR3, is DVKVTQSSRYLVKRTGEKVFLECVQDMDHENMFWYRQDPGLGLRLIYFSYDVKMKEKGDIPEGYSVSREKKERFSLILESASTNQTSMYLCASSSGTTDNEQFFGPGTRLTVL.

In its sample, this clonotype was seen many times. V gene TRBV3-1 combines with J gene TRBJ2-1, with D perhaps matching TRBD2 (6 bases). The ends were cut back, 1 base at V and 6 bases at J, with 16 bases in the middle. The CDR3 consists of 16 residues. Germline CDR1 is LGHDT and CDR2 is YNNKEL (reference sequence). The CDR3 here is CASSQGPNGGSNEQFF. CDR3 bases: TGTGCCAGCAGCCAAGGACCTAACGGGGGATCCAATGAGCAGTTCTTC.

This clonotype has a count of ten or more. The chain joins TRBV20-1 to TRBJ1-2; 7 positions agree with TRBD1. The trim removed 0 bases at V and 10 bases at J, leaving 11 bases unmatched. The germline V gene encodes CDR1 DFQATT and CDR2 SNEGSKA (reference sequence). This CDR3 region has 14 residues. The CDR3 DNA sequence: TGCAGTGCTAGAGAACAGGGGAGGTGGGCTATCTACACCTTC. Translated: CSAREQGRWAIYTF.

In this sample, this clonotype turned up many times. Relative to the germline gene, one junction end is altered; a read error may explain this. The genes are TRBV7-2 and TRBJ2-5; D might be TRBD2 (5 bases). CDR1 is SGHTA and CDR2 is FQGNSA in the germline V gene. The CDR3 spans 14 residues. The CDR3 DNA follows: TGTGCCAGCAGCTTCAACCGGGGAAGGGAGACCCAGTACTTT. This sequence encodes CASSFNRGRETQYF.

The table lists this clonotype with a few counts. V and J are TRBV10-3 and TRBJ1-2; 10 bases fit TRBD1. CDR1 is ENHRY, CDR2 SYGVKD, per germline. The CDR3 has 12 residues. V lost 9 bases and J lost 6; bases outside the gene matches: 4. The chain's CDR3 is CAITDRGDGYTF. The CDR3 DNA is TGTGCCATTACGGACAGGGGGGATGGCTACACCTTC.

This clonotype appeared many times. The V gene is TRBV20-1, the J gene TRBJ1-2; D remains unclear. V was trimmed by 4 bases and J by 2 bases, leaving 14 bases between them. Germline V CDR1 and CDR2: DFQATT, SNEGSKA (reference sequence). This CDR3 comprises 14 residues. DNA of the CDR3: TGCAGTGCTACGGCGGCTCACGACAACTATGGCTACACCTTC. Encoded protein: CSATAAHDNYGYTF.